This T cell receptor (beta chain) was identified in a study of blood T cell repertoires in COVID-19. J gave up 2 bases and V 4 bases, and 5 bases lay outside the gene matches. Germline CDR1 and CDR2: SGHNT and YYREEE (reference sequence). The CDR3 contains 15 residues. The repertoire was sequenced with immunoSEQ multiplex PCR; TCRdb's copy has only in-frame clones and lacks some. Here the sample spans a few hundred thousand clones, 86% being singletons. The clonotype was recovered from a woman aged 55-69 years with COVID-19, enrolled during active disease. Sequencing used peripheral blood. The chain couples TRBV5-4 to TRBJ2-7; 11 bases are shared with TRBD2. CDR3 region: CASSPGLADTYEQYF. The CDR3 DNA reads as TGTGCCAGCAGCCCGGGACTAGCGGACACCTACGAGCAGTACTTC.